This T cell receptor (beta chain) was sequenced for a study of shared clonotypes between healthy human individuals. Germline V gene data show CDR1 as SGHTA and CDR2 as FQGNSA. Trimming pared 7 bases from V and 4 bases from J, leaving 11 bases between. The CDR3 length is 13 residues. In the authors' methods: In the immunoSEQ data, sequences were junction-only and lacked quality scores, so filtering differed. Profiled with immunoSEQ multiplex PCR; TCRdb holds only in-frame clones, not every one. V and J calls and clone size are as listed in that table; D and trimming were resolved from the DNA. Of 1,400,000 or so clones in the sample, approximately 98.5% were seen once.

Sequencing input: naive CD4+ T cells sorted from blood. Subset indicated: CD45RA+ positively selected. This rearrangement joins TRBV7-2 to TRBJ2-1; D might be TRBD2 (6 bases). The TCR was taken from a man aged 30 to 39 in good health. Here the CDR3 reads CASTRGDYNEQFF. CDR3 nucleotides: TGTGCCAGCACCCGCGGGGATTACAATGAGCAGTTCTTC.